Included here is one TCR beta chain sequence, with context. Germline CDR1 is MDHEN and CDR2 is SYDVKM. The CDR3 runs 16 residues. The V and J ends lost 2 bases and 1 base respectively, with 12 bases between them. TCRdb's table, derived via immunoSEQ multiplex PCR, lists solely in-frame clones and lacks some. The sample has over 100,000 clones, over 75% seen once. These data originate in a study of blood T cell repertoires in COVID-19. This sequence joins TRBV28 and TRBJ1-3, with D possibly being TRBD1 (5 bases). Input material: peripheral blood. The sequence was obtained from a woman aged 45-65 years with acute or convalescent COVID-19. CDR3 region: CASSLTPGSSGNTIYF. CDR3 DNA sequence: TGTGCCAGCAGTTTAACCCCAGGGTCTTCTGGAAACACCATATATTTT.